Following are 2 T cell receptor beta chains from one sample sequenced in a study of T cell responses to AZD1222 COVID-19 vaccine. Sequenced by immunoSEQ multiplex PCR; TCRdb stores in-frame clones only, minus some. The sample lists some 130,000 clones, more than 90% occurring once. The material was peripheral blood, obtained on day 0 of AZD1222 vaccination. All receptors derive from an adult in good health.

This chain connects TRBV10-3 to TRBJ1-5, with TRBD1 identical over 9 bases. V lost 2 bases to trimming and J lost 5 bases; unmatched junction nucleotides: 1. The CDR3 extends over 14 amino acids. CDR1 and CDR2 from the germline V gene are ENHRY and SYGVKD. This CDR3 is CAISERTGDQPQHF. The CDR3 bases are TGTGCCATCAGTGAGAGGACAGGGGATCAGCCCCAGCATTTT.

The chain is built from TRBV7-3 and TRBJ2-1; D is perhaps TRBD1 (5 bases). This CDR3 contains 14 residues. The V end lost 2 bases, the J end lost 2 bases, and 7 bases lay between the germline ends. Per the germline V gene, CDR1 is SGHTA and CDR2 is FQGTGA. CDR3 nucleotide sequence: TGTGCCAGCAGCTTATCAGGGCCCTACAATGAGCAGTTCTTC. It specifies CASSLSGPYNEQFF.